The 5 T cell receptor beta chains below come from one sample, sequenced in a study of brain T cells in children with intractable seizures. Method: immunoSEQ multiplex PCR; TCRdb's copy keeps in-frame clones and lacks some. Among 340,000 or so clones, 85% to 95% were seen once, and the ten largest hold under 7%. Time point: blood from clinic visit 5 months post-surgery; TSC patient then seizure free. The material was peripheral blood, obtained approximately 5 months after surgery. The receptor source for this set is a boy in the first two years of life with tuberous sclerosis and intractable seizures.

V and J are TRBV9 and TRBJ2-3, with 11 nucleotides matching TRBD2. Germline loops: CDR1 SGDLS, CDR2 YYNGEE. The J segment lost 6 bases and the V segment lost 2 bases, leaving 8 bases of the junction unmatched. The CDR3 covers 16 residues. The CDR3 here is CASSVGSGGAWDTQYF. In DNA, the CDR3 is TGTGCCAGCAGCGTGGGTAGCGGGGGGGCGTGGGATACGCAGTATTTT.

J is TRBJ1-1 and V is TRBV5-1; 11 bases map to TRBD1. CDR1 is SGHRS, CDR2 YFSETQ, per germline. The CDR3 is 15 residues long. Trimming removed 4 bases from V and 4 bases from J; junction bases left unmatched: 6. Here the CDR3 DNA reads TGCGCCAGCAGCCCCGGACAGGGGGCGGTCACTGAAGCTTTCTTT. This gives the protein CASSPGQGAVTEAFF.

This CDR3 reads CASSQARQQFSGNTIYF. Here the CDR3 DNA reads TGCGCCAGCAGCCAGGCCAGACAGCAGTTCTCTGGAAACACCATATATTTT. This chain joins TRBV4-1 and TRBJ1-3, with D maybe TRBD1 (5 bases). This CDR3 has 17 amino acids. The germline V and J ends were trimmed by 3 bases and 0 bases, with 15 bases remaining between them. Germline CDR1 reads MGHRA; CDR2 reads YSYEKL.

This clone was recorded only once. The CDR3 sequence: CASSHWLGVDNEQFF. Here the CDR3 DNA reads TGCGCCAGCAGCCATTGGTTGGGGGTGGACAATGAGCAGTTCTTC. The V and J genes are TRBV5-1 and TRBJ2-1; D assignment may be TRBD1 or TRBD2 (5 bases each). The germline gives CDR1 SGHRS, CDR2 YFSETQ. CDR3 length: 15 residues. The V and J ends lost 4 bases and 5 bases respectively, with 16 bases between them.

This chain connects TRBV27 to TRBJ2-4; TRBD1 is a possible D gene (5 bases). Germline V gene lookup returns CDR1 MNHEY and CDR2 SMNVEV (reference sequence). Trimming shortened V by 3 bases and J by 0 bases, and 15 bases separated the two germline ends. CDR3 length equals 17 residues. The CDR3 sequence is CASSFWGGPLAKNIQYF. The CDR3, as DNA: TGTGCCAGCAGTTTCTGGGGCGGACCACTAGCCAAAAACATTCAGTACTTC.